These 32 T cell receptor beta chains originate from one sample sequenced in a study of blood T cells in healthy people across ages. Then a second PCR, running about 6 to 12 cycles, was carried out with a sample-barcoded 5' primer and a J-beta primer mix. From the 5' RACE reads, TCRdb called clonotypes with MiXCR, one entry per CDR3 protein. Here the sample spans 1.5 million to 2 million distinct CDR3 sequences, about 28% being singletons. The sequencing sample was made of blood. The source is a woman in her twenties or thirties in good health.

This clonotype was found a few times. CDR3 DNA: TGCAGCGTCGGACAGCCGGATTCACCCCTCCACTTT. This codes for CSVGQPDSPLHF. V and J are TRBV29-1 and TRBJ1-6; D may be TRBD1 (6 bases). Looked up from germline, CDR1 is SQVTM and CDR2 is ANQGSEA. The V end was cut by 6 bases, the J end by 8 bases, with 11 bases between. The CDR3 covers 12 residues.

The chain has TRBV20-1 and TRBJ2-4; 10 bases fit TRBD2. This CDR3 region has 14 residues. Germline V gene lookup returns CDR1 DFQATT and CDR2 SNEGSKA (reference sequence). V gave up 3 bases and J gave up 13 bases; unmatched junction bases: 12. As DNA, the CDR3 is TGCAGTGCTAGGGCCCTAGCGGGAGCAGGAGAGCAGTACTTC. This encodes CSARALAGAGEQYF.

There are a few counts of this clonotype. The rearrangement joins TRBV12-3 or TRBV12-4 to TRBJ2-1; 16 positions agree with TRBD2. V was clipped by 3 bases and J by 8 bases; unmatched bases: 4. The CDR3 length is 16 residues. The CDR3 loop reads CASSFGTSGGGDEQFF. Here the CDR3 DNA reads TGTGCCAGCAGTTTTGGGACTAGCGGGGGGGGCGATGAGCAGTTCTTC.

V usage is TRBV7-9 and J usage is TRBJ1-4; no clear D gene. The CDR3 consists of 14 residues. V dropped 7 bases and J dropped 3 bases, with 12 bases sitting between them. Germline CDR1 SEHNR, CDR2 FQNEAQ (reference sequence). CDR3 protein: CASTMVQANEKLFF. The DNA for the CDR3 is TGTGCCAGCACCATGGTACAAGCTAATGAAAAACTGTTTTTT.

This clonotype was seen at least ten times. The rearrangement links TRBV11-2 to TRBJ2-1; D may be TRBD1 (6 bases). Germline V gene sequence: CDR1 SGHAT, CDR2 FQNNGV. Trimming took off 8 bases at V and 8 bases at J, with 10 bases between the two ends. The CDR3 consists of 11 residues. For the CDR3, the DNA is TGTGCCAGCTCTTGGGGGCATGAGCAGTTCTTC. The encoded protein is CASSWGHEQFF.

The V gene is TRBV7-9, the J gene TRBJ1-5; tentative D call: TRBD1 (6 bases). V lost 5 bases and J 0 bases, leaving 14 bases between the germline ends. Per the germline V gene, CDR1 is SEHNR and CDR2 is FQNEAQ (reference sequence). The CDR3 runs to 16 residues. The CDR3 here is CASSAFTGTSNQPQHF. Written as DNA, the CDR3 is TGTGCCAGCAGCGCGTTTACAGGGACTAGCAATCAGCCCCAGCATTTT. Variable domain in full (rest from reference TRBV7-9 and TRBJ1-5): DTGVSQNPRHKITKRGQNVTFRCDPISEHNRLYWYRQTLGQGPEFLTYFQNEAQLEKSRLLSDRFSAERPKGSFSTLEIQRTEQGDSAMYLCASSAFTGTSNQPQHFGDGTRLSIL.

CDR3 residues: CASSLGTSGTPYNEQFF. CDR3 DNA: TGTGCCAGCAGCCTGGGGACTAGCGGGACCCCCTACAATGAGCAGTTCTTC. The chain carries TRBV6-1 and TRBJ2-1; TRBD2 matches 13 bases. J gave up 2 bases and V 6 bases, and 7 bases lay outside the gene matches. The CDR3 runs to 17 residues. Germline values: CDR1 MNHNS, CDR2 SASEGT.

This clonotype has just a few counts. The chain recombines TRBV27 with TRBJ1-2; TRBD1 matches 8 bases. The germline gives CDR1 MNHEY, CDR2 SMNVEV (reference sequence). The trim removed 6 bases at V and 0 bases at J, leaving 6 bases unmatched. The CDR3 spans 15 residues. The CDR3 sequence is CASRLTGGANYGYTF. Written as DNA, the CDR3 is TGTGCCAGCAGGCTTACAGGGGGGGCTAACTATGGCTACACCTTC.

This chain connects TRBV12-3 or TRBV12-4 to TRBJ1-2, with unresolved D. This CDR3 has 16 amino acids. Trimming took 5 bases from V and 8 from J, leaving 24 bases between them. For the CDR3, the DNA is TGTGCCAGCAGTCTAAGCCGCCGTTCTTTATTTAACGGCTACACCTTC. Protein product: CASSLSRRSLFNGYTF.

This clonotype was observed many times. V is TRBV10-3 and J is TRBJ2-5; 12 bases line up with TRBD2. CDR3 length: 17 residues. The V gene end was trimmed by 3 bases and the J gene end by 8 bases; junction bases not matched to a gene: 13. Germline V gene sequence: CDR1 ENHRY, CDR2 SYGVKD. The CDR3 loop is CAISDAPTSGGSRTQYF. The CDR3 bases are TGTGCCATCAGTGACGCGCCGACTAGCGGGGGATCGAGAACCCAGTACTTC.

The gene calls are TRBV7-2 and TRBJ1-4; D may be TRBD1 (5 bases). The CDR3 spans 14 residues. Germline V CDR1 and CDR2: SGHTA, FQGNSA. V was cut by 3 bases and J by 3 bases, with 8 bases left in between. The CDR3 DNA is TGTGCCAGCAGCTTCAGGGCGGCTAATGAAAAACTGTTTTTT. Protein product: CASSFRAANEKLFF. The full variable domain, rest sourced from reference TRBV7-2 and TRBJ1-4, is GAGVSQSPSNKVTEKGKDVELRCDPISGHTALYWYRQSLGQGLEFLIYFQGNSAPDKSGLPSDRFSAERTGGSVSTLTIQRTQQEDSAVYLCASSFRAANEKLFFGSGTQLSVL.

This clonotype was recorded at least ten times. Germline is not matched at one junction end, which may reflect a read error. This rearrangement joins TRBV5-1 to TRBJ2-5, with D possibly being TRBD1 (6 bases). The CDR3 spans 13 residues. Germline V gives CDR1 SGHRS, CDR2 YFSETQ. The CDR3 is CASSLGHRETQYF. The CDR3 DNA is TGTGCCAGCAGTTTGGGACACCGGGAGACCCAGTACTTC.

This clonotype was recorded at least ten times. The chain employs TRBV28 and TRBJ2-5; 9 bases fit TRBD2. This CDR3 has 16 amino acids. Germline V gene data show CDR1 as MDHEN and CDR2 as SYDVKM. V dropped 6 bases and J dropped 2; count of bases not matched to a gene: 10. The CDR3 spells CASRLLSGGSQETQYF. As DNA, the CDR3 is TGTGCCAGCAGACTCCTTAGCGGGGGATCACAAGAGACCCAGTACTTC. Supplemented by reference TRBV28 and TRBJ2-5, the full variable domain reads DVKVTQSSRYLVKRTGEKVFLECVQDMDHENMFWYRQDPGLGLRLIYFSYDVKMKEKGDIPEGYSVSREKKERFSLILESASTNQTSMYLCASRLLSGGSQETQYFGPGTRLLVL.

This clonotype has only a few counts. The chain combines TRBV7-9 with TRBJ2-7, with 7 nucleotides matching TRBD1. The CDR3 sequence is 15 residues long. V lost 5 bases, J lost 5 bases, and 12 bases stayed unmatched. CDR1 is SEHNR, CDR2 FQNEAQ, per germline (reference sequence). The CDR3 sequence is CASSAEETGFHEQYF. CDR3 DNA sequence: TGTGCCAGCAGCGCCGAGGAGACAGGGTTCCACGAGCAGTACTTC.

In its sample, this clonotype was seen a few times. This rearrangement joins TRBV27 to TRBJ2-7; D unclear. The length of the CDR3 is 13 residues. V lost 2 bases and J 5 bases, leaving 10 bases between the germline ends. Per germline, CDR1 MNHEY and CDR2 SMNVEV (reference sequence). The CDR3 is CASSLIGFHEQYF. The DNA of the CDR3 is TGTGCCAGCAGTTTAATAGGGTTCCACGAGCAGTACTTC.

This clonotype was counted many times. The chain is built from TRBV29-1 and TRBJ1-2; D ambiguous. Germline values: CDR1 SQVTM, CDR2 ANQGSEA. Between the trimmed V and J ends, which lost 2 bases and 8 bases, there was a span of 6 bases. The CDR3 spans 10 residues. CDR3 nucleotide sequence: TGCAGCGTTGAAATTGGGGGCTACACCTTC. Translated, it gives CSVEIGGYTF.

This chain links TRBV20-1 with TRBJ1-2, with D unclear. In germline, CDR1 is DFQATT, CDR2 SNEGSKA (reference sequence). Trimming cost V 5 bases and J 7 bases, with 17 bases left between them. The CDR3 is 13 amino acids. CDR3 in amino acids: CSAAREVHGGYTF. CDR3 DNA: TGCAGTGCTGCCCGAGAGGTACACGGTGGCTACACCTTC.

The chain links TRBV12-3 or TRBV12-4 to TRBJ2-4; 8 bases fit TRBD1. The last part of the DNA fits TRBJ2-7 better; the J call may be wrong. The CDR3 runs 17 residues. DNA for the CDR3: TGTGCCAGCAGTTTAGTTGGTTGGGACAGGCGTACCTACGAGCAGTACTTC. This encodes CASSLVGWDRRTYEQYF.

The chain recombines TRBV18 with TRBJ2-5; the D gene is possibly TRBD2 (7 bases). The CDR3 extends over 16 amino acids. Deletions cut 0 bases from V and 11 bases from J, with 22 bases between. Germline-derived CDR1 and CDR2 are KGHSH and LQKENI. In nucleotides, the CDR3 is TGTGCCAGCTCACCACCGGCAGGGGAGGGTTTCAATGAGCAGTACTTC. Amino acids: CASSPPAGEGFNEQYF.

CDR3 in amino acids: CASRRPGLSSYNEQFF. The CDR3 DNA is TGTGCCAGCAGACGTCCGGGACTGAGCTCCTACAATGAGCAGTTCTTC. The V call is TRBV7-2, the J call TRBJ2-1, with a tentative D call TRBD2 (6 bases). V was shortened by 6 bases and J by 0 bases, with 15 bases between the two germline ends. Per the germline V gene, CDR1 is SGHTA and CDR2 is FQGNSA. The CDR3 consists of 16 residues.

There are a few counts of this clonotype. Here the CDR3 DNA reads TGCGCCAGCAGCTTGGTTCAGGGGCAAGTCGGGGAGCTGTTTTTT. Residues: CASSLVQGQVGELFF. The chain has TRBV5-1 and TRBJ2-2; D possibly corresponds to TRBD1 (6 bases). Germline CDR1 SGHRS, CDR2 YFSETQ. V shed 0 bases and J shed 7 bases, with 13 bases lying between them. This CDR3 has 15 amino acids.

This clonotype came up many times. The chain links TRBV7-2 to TRBJ2-7, with TRBD1 matching over 9 bases. This CDR3 region has 16 residues. CDR1 is SGHTA and CDR2 is FQGNSA in the germline V gene. The junction had 7 bases not matched to a gene; V was cut back by 2 bases and J by 2 bases. CDR3 sequence: CASSLTGTGRPYEQYF. The CDR3 nucleotides read TGTGCCAGCAGCTTAACGGGGACAGGGCGCCCCTACGAGCAGTACTTC.

This clonotype was seen repeatedly, ten times or more. The V and J genes are TRBV5-1 and TRBJ2-1, with D perhaps matching TRBD2 (6 bases). Trimming removed 0 bases at V and 9 bases at J, with 10 bases between. The CDR3 consists of 13 residues. CDR1 is SGHRS, CDR2 YFSETQ, per germline. The CDR3 here is CASSLGPGGEQFF. CDR3 bases: TGCGCCAGCAGCTTGGGCCCCGGGGGTGAGCAGTTCTTC.

This clonotype was observed a few times. The CDR3 nucleotides are TGTGCCAGCAGCTCCCCTTCTGGGGTTGGCTACAATGAGCAGTTCTTC. It encodes CASSSPSGVGYNEQFF. V gene TRBV7-8 combines with J gene TRBJ2-1; D unclear. Germline V gives CDR1 SGHVS, CDR2 FQNEAQ. V lost 4 bases and J lost 3, with 16 bases in between. The CDR3 covers 16 residues.

This rearrangement joins TRBV20-1 to TRBJ2-4, with no clear D. The germline V gene encodes CDR1 DFQATT and CDR2 SNEGSKA (reference sequence). V gave up 1 base and J gave up 8 bases, with 6 bases separating them. The CDR3 totals 11 residues. The CDR3 DNA is TGCAGTGCTAGAGGGAGAGACATTCAGTACTTC. Its translation: CSARGRDIQYF.

The table lists this clonotype with a few counts. Just one base apart from a much larger clone, this may be a read error. The chain recombines TRBV3-1 with TRBJ2-5, with D uncertain. The CDR3 loop spans 12 amino acids. Between the trimmed V and J ends, which lost 8 bases and 5 bases, there was a span of 12 bases. CDR1 LGHDT and CDR2 YNNKEL come from the germline V gene (reference sequence). DNA of the CDR3: TGTGCCAGCGTTGGGCTACGGGAGACCCAGTACTTC. Amino acids: CASVGLRETQYF.

This clonotype was picked up many times. The V and J genes are TRBV4-2 and TRBJ1-2; 7 bases line up with TRBD1. Unmatched junction bases numbered 5, after V lost 0 bases and J lost 1 base. Per the germline V gene, CDR1 is LGHNA and CDR2 is YNFKEQ. This CDR3 contains 16 residues. The CDR3 DNA follows: TGTGCCAGCAGCCAAGATCTAAACAGGGGTAACTATGGCTACACCTTC. This sequence encodes CASSQDLNRGNYGYTF.

This clonotype was picked up many times. The chain links TRBV6-5 to TRBJ2-5; TRBD2 is a possible D gene (5 bases). The CDR3 consists of 19 residues. From germline, CDR1 is MNHEY and CDR2 SVGAGI. Trimming shortened V by 0 bases and J by 7 bases, and 27 bases separated the two germline ends. For the CDR3, the DNA is TGTGCCAGCAGTTACTCGTATCAGGACCTTAAATTAAGACGGGGGACCCAGTACTTC. The encoded protein is CASSYSYQDLKLRRGTQYF.

The V gene is TRBV5-5, the J gene TRBJ2-5, with a tentative D call TRBD1 (8 bases). Trimming cost V 7 bases and J 5 bases, with 21 bases left between them. The CDR3 is 15 residues long. The germline CDR1 and CDR2 sequences are SGHKS and YYEKEE (reference sequence). CDR3 sequence reads: CASLRGQAGMETQYF. The CDR3 DNA sequence: TGTGCCAGCCTCAGGGGGCAAGCGGGAATGGAGACCCAGTACTTC.

This clonotype was found many times. The V call is TRBV7-6, the J call TRBJ1-4; D remains ambiguous. V lost 2 bases, J lost 0 bases, and 13 bases lay in between. The CDR3 is made up of 17 amino acids. The V gene's germline CDR1 is SGHVS and CDR2 FNYEAQ. CDR3: CASSLRGGRATNEKLFF. CDR3 nucleotide sequence: TGTGCCAGCAGCTTACGAGGAGGGAGAGCAACTAATGAAAAACTGTTTTTT.

This clonotype was picked up many times. This chain links TRBV21-1 with TRBJ2-7; TRBD1, the table's D call, lacks a check against the DNA. TRBV21-1 is described as a pseudogene. The CDR3 consists of 19 residues. Written as DNA, the CDR3 is TGTGCCAGCAGCAAACTATTCTATAGGGGACAGGGGGAGGTTTACGAGCAGTACTTC. Amino acid sequence: CASSKLFYRGQGEVYEQYF.

The V gene is TRBV28, the J gene TRBJ1-1; D is perhaps TRBD1 (6 bases). This CDR3 contains 15 residues. Germline CDR1 and CDR2: MDHEN and SYDVKM. V lost 7 bases, J lost 1 base, and 16 bases lay in between. The CDR3 spells CASNSPGHQNTEAFF. For the CDR3, the DNA is TGTGCCAGCAATTCCCCGGGACACCAGAACACTGAAGCTTTCTTT.